This TCR beta chain appears in the sequencing data of a study of T cells in Graves' hyperthyroidism and ophthalmopathy. Study outcomes and limitations: Also found in blood were most expanded thyroid clonotypes above 0.001.

The germline V gene encodes CDR1 SEHNR and CDR2 FQNEAQ (reference sequence). The V gene end was trimmed by 5 bases and the J gene end by 8 bases; junction bases not matched to a gene: 11. The CDR3 sequence is 14 residues long. Fresh peripheral blood, under 11 ml, yielded the PBMCs. Many counts were recorded for this clonotype. Its antigen is unknown. TCR beta CDR3 region amplification was performed from RNA transcripts. The HTBI set primed first-round TCR CDR3 RT-PCR. A single record per CDR3 protein comes from TCRdb applying MiXCR to the multiplex PCR reads. The sample contains nearly 600,000 distinct CDR3 sequences, about 15% of which appear only once.

This receptor was obtained from a woman aged 25 to 45 with Graves' hyperthyroidism that later progressed to Graves' ophthalmopathy. Source material: blood. The chain employs TRBV7-9 and TRBJ1-1; 7 bases map to TRBD1. CDR3 bases: TGTGCCAGCAGCCCCTTGGGTGACAGGGCCGAAGCTTTCTTT. It is translated as CASSPLGDRAEAFF.